The sequence of this T cell receptor beta chain was determined in a study of blood T cell repertoires in COVID-19. Study-wide background: The study drew acute and convalescent COVID-19 samples from the United States, Italy and Spain.

Clones were read by immunoSEQ multiplex PCR, and TCRdb kept only the in-frame ones, dropping some. Among about 120,000 clones listed, approximately 90% were seen once. Per germline, CDR1 MNHEY and CDR2 SVGAGI. Trimming pared 0 bases from V and 0 bases from J, leaving 6 bases between. CDR3 length equals 15 residues. Sequencing was carried out using peripheral blood. V gene TRBV6-5 combines with J gene TRBJ1-3, with a weak D call TRBD1 (5 bases). The receptor was derived from a man aged 35 to 55 with acute or convalescent COVID-19. The CDR3 DNA reads as TGTGCCAGCAGTTACTCAGGGGTCTCTGGAAACACCATATATTTT. Translating gives CASSYSGVSGNTIYF.